Below, one T cell receptor (beta chain) is given with its context. The CDR3 spans 11 residues. V was cut by 6 bases and J by 8 bases, with 13 bases left in between. Germline assignment: CDR1 DFQATT and CDR2 SNEGSKA (reference sequence). TCRdb re-called the RT-PCR reads through MiXCR, storing one row per CDR3 protein. The sample carries 650,000 to 800,000 distinct CDR3 sequences, approximately 15% recorded once. This TCR came from a female donor in good health, serving as a healthy control. V is TRBV20-1 and J is TRBJ1-2; D not certain. The source material was memory CD4+ T cells from blood. Here the CDR3 reads CSADGEQGYTF. The CDR3 DNA sequence: TGCAGTGCCGACGGAGAGCAGGGCTACACCTTC.